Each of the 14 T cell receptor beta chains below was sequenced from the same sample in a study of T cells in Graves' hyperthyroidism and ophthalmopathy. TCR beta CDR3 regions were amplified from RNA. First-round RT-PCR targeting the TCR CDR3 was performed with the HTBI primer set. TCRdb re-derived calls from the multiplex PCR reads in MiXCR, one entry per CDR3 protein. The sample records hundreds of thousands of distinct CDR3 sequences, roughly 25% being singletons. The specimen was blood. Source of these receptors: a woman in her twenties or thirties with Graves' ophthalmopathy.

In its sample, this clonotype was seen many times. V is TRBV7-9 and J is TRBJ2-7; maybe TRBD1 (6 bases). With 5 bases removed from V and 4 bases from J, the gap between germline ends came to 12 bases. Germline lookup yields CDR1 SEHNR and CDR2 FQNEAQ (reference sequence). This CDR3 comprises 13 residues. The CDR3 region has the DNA TGTGCCAGCAGCAGACAGGCCGGGTACGAGCAGTACTTC. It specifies CASSRQAGYEQYF. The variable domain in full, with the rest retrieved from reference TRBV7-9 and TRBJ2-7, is DTGVSQNPRHKITKRGQNVTFRCDPISEHNRLYWYRQTLGQGPEFLTYFQNEAQLEKSRLLSDRFSAERPKGSFSTLEIQRTEQGDSAMYLCASSRQAGYEQYFGPGTRLTVT.

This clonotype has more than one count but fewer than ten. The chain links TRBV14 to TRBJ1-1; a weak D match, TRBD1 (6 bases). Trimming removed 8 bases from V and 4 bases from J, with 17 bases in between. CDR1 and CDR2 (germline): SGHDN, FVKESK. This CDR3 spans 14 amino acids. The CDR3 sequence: CASSRGGAGTEAFF. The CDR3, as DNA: TGTGCCAGCTCACGGGGGGGGGCGGGCACTGAAGCTTTCTTT.

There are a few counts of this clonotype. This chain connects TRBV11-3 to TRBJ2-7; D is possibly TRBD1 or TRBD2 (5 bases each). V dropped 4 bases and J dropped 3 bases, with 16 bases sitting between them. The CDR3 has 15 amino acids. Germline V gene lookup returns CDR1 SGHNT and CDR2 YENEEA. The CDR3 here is CASSSGRGDRYEQYF. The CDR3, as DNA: TGTGCCAGCAGCTCAGGGCGAGGGGACCGCTACGAGCAGTACTTC.

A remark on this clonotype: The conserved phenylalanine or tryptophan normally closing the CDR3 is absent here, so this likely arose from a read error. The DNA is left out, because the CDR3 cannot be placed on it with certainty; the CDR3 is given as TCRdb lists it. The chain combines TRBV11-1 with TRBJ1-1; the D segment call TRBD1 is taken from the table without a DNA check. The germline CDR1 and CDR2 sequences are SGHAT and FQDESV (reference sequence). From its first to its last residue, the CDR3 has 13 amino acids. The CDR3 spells CASSHGTTTEACL.

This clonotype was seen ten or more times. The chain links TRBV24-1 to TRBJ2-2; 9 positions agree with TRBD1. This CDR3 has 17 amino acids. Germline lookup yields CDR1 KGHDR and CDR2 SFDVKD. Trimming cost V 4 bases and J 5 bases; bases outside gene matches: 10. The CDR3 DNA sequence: TGTGCCACCAGTGACCACCGGGACAGGGATATGACCGGGGAGCTGTTTTTT. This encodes CATSDHRDRDMTGELFF.

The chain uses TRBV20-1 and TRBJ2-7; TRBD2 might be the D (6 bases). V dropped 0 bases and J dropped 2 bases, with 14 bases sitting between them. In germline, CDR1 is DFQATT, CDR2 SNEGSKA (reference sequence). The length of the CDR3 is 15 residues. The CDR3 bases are TGCAGTGCTAGAGAGCTGTCGGCGGGGACCTACGAGCAGTACTTC. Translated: CSARELSAGTYEQYF.

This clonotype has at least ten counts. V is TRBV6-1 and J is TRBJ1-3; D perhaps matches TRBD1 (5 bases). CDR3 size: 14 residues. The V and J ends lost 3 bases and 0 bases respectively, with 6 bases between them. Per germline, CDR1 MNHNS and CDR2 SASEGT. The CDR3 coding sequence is TGTGCCAGCAGTGACGGGGCCTCTGGAAACACCATATATTTT. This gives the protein CASSDGASGNTIYF.

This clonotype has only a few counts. The CDR3 here is CASSQSGDSGNTIYF. The CDR3 nucleotides read TGTGCCAGCAGTCAATCAGGGGACTCTGGAAACACCATATATTTT. The genes are TRBV12-3 or TRBV12-4 and TRBJ1-3; TRBD1 might be the D (6 bases). The V and J ends lost 5 bases and 0 bases respectively, with 11 bases between them. CDR3 size: 15 residues.

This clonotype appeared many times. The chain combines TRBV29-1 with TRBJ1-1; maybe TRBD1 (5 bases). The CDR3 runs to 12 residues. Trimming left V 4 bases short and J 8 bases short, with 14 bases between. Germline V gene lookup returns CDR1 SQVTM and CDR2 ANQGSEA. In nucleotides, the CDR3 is TGCAGCGTTGTCGTTTGGGGGGAGGAAGCTTTCTTT. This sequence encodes CSVVVWGEEAFF.

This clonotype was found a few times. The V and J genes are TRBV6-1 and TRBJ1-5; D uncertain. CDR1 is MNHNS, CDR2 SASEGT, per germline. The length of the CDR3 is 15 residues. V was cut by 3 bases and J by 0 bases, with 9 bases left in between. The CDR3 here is CASSDRHDSNQPQHF. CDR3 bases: TGTGCCAGCAGTGACAGACACGATAGCAATCAGCCCCAGCATTTT.

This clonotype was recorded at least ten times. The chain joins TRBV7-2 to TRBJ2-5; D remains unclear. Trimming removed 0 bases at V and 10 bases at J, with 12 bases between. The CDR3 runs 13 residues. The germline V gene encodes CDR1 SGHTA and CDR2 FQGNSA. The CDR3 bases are TGTGCCAGCAGCTTAGCACCCCCAGGAATCCAGTACTTC. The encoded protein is CASSLAPPGIQYF.

The CDR3 DNA sequence: TGTGCCAGCAGTTGGGCGGGACAGGGGGCCGGGGAGCTGTTTTTT. Its protein is CASSWAGQGAGELFF. V is TRBV12-3 or TRBV12-4 and J is TRBJ2-2; 11 positions agree with TRBD1. The CDR3 length is 15 residues. Germline trimming cut 4 bases from V and 6 bases from J; bases unmatched to any gene: 4.

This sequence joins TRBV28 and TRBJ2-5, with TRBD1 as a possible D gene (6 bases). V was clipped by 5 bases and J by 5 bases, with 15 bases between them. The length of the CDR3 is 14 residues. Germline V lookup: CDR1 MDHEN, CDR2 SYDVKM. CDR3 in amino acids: CASSTVQGSETQYF. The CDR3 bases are TGTGCCAGCAGTACCGTACAGGGTTCGGAGACCCAGTACTTC.

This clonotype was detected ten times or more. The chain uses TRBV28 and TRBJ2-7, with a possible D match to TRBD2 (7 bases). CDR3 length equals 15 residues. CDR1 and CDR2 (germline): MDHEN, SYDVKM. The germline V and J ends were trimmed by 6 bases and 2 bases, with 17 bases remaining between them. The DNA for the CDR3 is TGTGCCAGCAGCCGTGGGGGGGGGGCAGCCTACGAGCAGTACTTC. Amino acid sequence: CASSRGGGAAYEQYF.